Listed here is a single T cell receptor beta chain. CDR1 MDHEN and CDR2 SYDVKM come from the germline V gene. The CDR3 is made up of 12 amino acids. V lost 4 bases, J lost 13 bases, and 7 bases stayed unmatched. Time point described: sample taken at primary tumor resection. Whole RNA, which was extracted from tumor, nontumor lung tissue or frozen PBMC, was sequenced without any cell sorting. Just over 70 TRACERx patients with early, untreated non-small cell lung cancer donated samples. This entry belongs to a study of spatial heterogeneity in lung cancer. MiXCR, applied by TCRdb to the 5' RACE reads, yields one record per CDR3 protein. This sample carries around 13,000 distinct CDR3 sequences, about 15% of them seen once, and the ten largest clones take 37%.

The sequence derives from a male donor with early-stage non-small cell lung cancer. The V and J genes are TRBV28 and TRBJ1-1; 9 nucleotides match TRBD1. Here the sequenced sample was PBMCs, taken at surgery. The CDR3 DNA sequence: TGTGCCAGCAGTTCCGGACAGGGGCTGGGTTTCTTT. Translated, it gives CASSSGQGLGFF.